This T cell receptor (beta chain) was captured by sequencing in a study of metastatic and nonmetastatic thyroid tumors (dated by TCRdb to 2020 to 2022). Some background on the complete study: The researchers compared repertoires between peripheral blood samples and tumor or nodule tissue samples from patients with malignant or benign thyroid disease. Study-wide findings and limitations: TCR beta diversity was reported as significantly higher in malignant tumors than in benign nodules, in both blood and tumor samples.

Before undergoing thyroid surgery, none of the patients had been given any kind of treatment. Using T-cell receptor beta sequencing, the study looked back at clinical samples from patients collected from about 2012 to 2018. The library was obtained by PCR. Instrument on record: Illumina HiSeq 4000. High-throughput sequencing was used to profile the CDR3 region of the TCR beta-chain in every patient. The original pipeline was this. CDR3 differences across clinicopathological groups were used to build a classifier for discriminating distant-metastatic papillary thyroid cancer patients. Repertoire diversity was assessed with the Shannon index, and tumor-blood repertoire similarity with the Morisita-Horn index. Through fastp at Q25 and MiXCR, TCRdb rebuilt clones from the public reads, retaining in-frame beta chains. These V and J calls originate from TCRdb's pipeline instead of the authors' own analysis. In all, the sample holds 25,000 to 35,000 clones, and roughly 15% of those were seen once. The top ten clonotypes cover roughly 4.7% of the sample.

About this clone itself: The specificity of this receptor is unknown. No qualities accompany the bases; no much larger clone lies one base away.

This sequence was found in a female donor with papillary thyroid cancer or a benign thyroid nodule (not recorded which). Some clones in this sample may be carry-over from other donors' samples. Sequenced material: blood.

The CDR3 is CASSLQGEYGYTF. Read as DNA, the sequence is TGTGCCAGCAGCTTACAGGGGGAGTATGGCTACACCTTC. In this chain, TRBV7-2 is recombined with TRBJ1-2; 7 central bases correspond to TRBD1. The germline V gene provides CDR1 SGHTA and CDR2 FQGNSA. For this chain, trimming is 2 bases at the V end and 5 bases at the J end, and the number of junction bases without a gene match is 2. Reading from cysteine to phenylalanine, the CDR3 counts 13 amino acids. The DNA shown is the 39-base CDR3, in frame from base 1.